The 10 T cell receptor beta chains below come from one sample, sequenced in a study of T cell responses to AZD1222 COVID-19 vaccine. Measured with immunoSEQ multiplex PCR; TCRdb has only the in-frame clones, and not every one. The repertoire holds 150,000 to 200,000 clones, with 90% to 95% as singletons. This sample comprised peripheral blood, obtained on day 0 of AZD1222 vaccination. Receptors originate from an adult in good health.

The chain joins TRBV10-3 to TRBJ1-2; 8 nucleotides match TRBD1. The CDR3 is 13 residues long. Germline CDR1 ENHRY, CDR2 SYGVKD. After removal of 10 bases from V and 2 bases from J, the junction contained 6 bases not matched to a gene. CDR3 DNA: TGTGCCACCGCGACAGGGGAAAACTATGGCTACACCTTC. It specifies CATATGENYGYTF.

The chain uses TRBV28 and TRBJ1-1; D is unclear. Trimming removed 3 bases from V and 4 bases from J, with 6 bases in between. The CDR3 has 12 residues. Per germline, CDR1 MDHEN and CDR2 SYDVKM. In nucleotides, the CDR3 is TGTGCCAGCAGTTTGTTTTCCACTGAAGCTTTCTTT. Translated, it gives CASSLFSTEAFF. The complete variable domain, with remaining parts taken from reference TRBV28 and TRBJ1-1, reads DVKVTQSSRYLVKRTGEKVFLECVQDMDHENMFWYRQDPGLGLRLIYFSYDVKMKEKGDIPEGYSVSREKKERFSLILESASTNQTSMYLCASSLFSTEAFFGQGTRLTVV.

This rearrangement joins TRBV15 to TRBJ2-2, with no clear D. The ends were cut back, 1 base at V and 4 bases at J, with 10 bases in the middle. The CDR3 has 15 amino acids. In germline, CDR1 is LNHNV, CDR2 YYDKDF (reference sequence). CDR3: CATSRVADSTGELFF. CDR3 nucleotides: TGTGCCACCAGCAGAGTGGCAGACTCCACCGGGGAGCTGTTTTTT.

V gene TRBV5-6 combines with J gene TRBJ2-1; D is undetermined. The CDR3 extends over 16 amino acids. The ends were cut back, 4 bases at V and 0 bases at J, with 14 bases in the middle. The germline CDR1 and CDR2 sequences are SGHDT and YYEEEE. The CDR3 DNA sequence: TGTGCCAGCAGCCCCCGGCAGATGAGCTCCTACAATGAGCAGTTCTTC. It codes for CASSPRQMSSYNEQFF.

This clone was seen more than once but under ten times. The chain couples TRBV18 to TRBJ2-2; D remains unclear. The CDR3 extends over 12 amino acids. V lost 5 bases and J 2 bases, leaving 3 bases between the germline ends. Germline lookup yields CDR1 KGHSH and CDR2 LQKENI. The chain's CDR3 is CASSYNTGELFF. Written as DNA, the CDR3 is TGTGCCAGCTCATATAACACCGGGGAGCTGTTTTTT.

This rearrangement joins TRBV6-5 to TRBJ1-2; TRBD1 agrees at 11 bases. The V and J ends lost 6 bases and 4 bases, in that order; junction bases with no gene match: 4. Per germline, CDR1 MNHEY and CDR2 SVGAGI. The CDR3 length is 14 residues. The CDR3 bases are TGTGCCAGCAGGGGGACAGGGGGAGGCTATGGCTACACCTTC. Translating gives CASRGTGGGYGYTF.

The genes are TRBV6-1 and TRBJ2-7; the D gene could be TRBD1 or TRBD2 (5 bases each). Looked up from germline, CDR1 is MNHNS and CDR2 is SASEGT. V lost 1 base to trimming and J lost 6 bases, with 10 bases between them. There are 13 residues in the CDR3. The CDR3 sequence: CASSEGGRGEQYF. The DNA of the CDR3 is TGTGCCAGCAGTGAAGGGGGACGAGGCGAGCAGTACTTC.

The count of this clone is one. The chain combines TRBV2 with TRBJ2-7; a possible D gene is TRBD2 (6 bases). The V end was cut by 10 bases, the J end by 2 bases, with 21 bases between. From germline, CDR1 is SNHLY and CDR2 FYNNEI. This CDR3 comprises 15 residues. CDR3 region: CATKEGLGNTYEQYF. The CDR3 DNA sequence: TGTGCCACCAAAGAGGGACTGGGGAACACCTACGAGCAGTACTTC. Full variable domain (rest looked up from reference TRBV2 and TRBJ2-7): EPEVTQTPSHQVTQMGQEVILRCVPISNHLYFYWYRQILGQKVEFLVSFYNNEISEKSEIFDDQFSVERPDGSNFTLKIRSTKLEDSAMYFCATKEGLGNTYEQYFGPGTRLTVT.

This sequence joins TRBV3-1 (or the pseudogene TRBV3-2) and TRBJ1-4; no definite D call. Trimming stripped 1 base from V and 8 bases from J, with 5 bases between. Germline CDR1 LGHDT, CDR2 YNNKEL (reference sequence). This CDR3 contains 12 residues. The DNA for the CDR3 is TGTGCCAGCAGCCAAGCCCGAGAAAAACTGTTTTTT. This encodes CASSQAREKLFF.

This sequence joins TRBV10-3 and TRBJ1-3; 7 nucleotides line up with TRBD1. V was pared by 6 bases and J by 2 bases, with 1 base of the junction left unmatched. Germline V gene sequence: CDR1 ENHRY, CDR2 SYGVKD. The CDR3 consists of 13 residues. This CDR3 reads CAISQGAGNTIYF. CDR3 DNA sequence: TGTGCCATCAGCCAGGGGGCTGGAAACACCATATATTTT.